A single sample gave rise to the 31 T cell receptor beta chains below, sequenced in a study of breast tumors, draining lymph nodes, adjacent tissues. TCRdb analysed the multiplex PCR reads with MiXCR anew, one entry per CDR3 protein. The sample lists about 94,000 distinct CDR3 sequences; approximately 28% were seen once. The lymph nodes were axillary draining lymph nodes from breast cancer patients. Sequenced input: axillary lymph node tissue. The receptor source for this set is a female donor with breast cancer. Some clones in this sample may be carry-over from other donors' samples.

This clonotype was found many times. The CDR3, as DNA: TGCAGTGCTAGAGAGGCGTGGAACAATGAGCAGTTCTTC. It is translated as CSAREAWNNEQFF. The chain recombines TRBV20-1 with TRBJ2-1; no clear D. The V end was cut by 0 bases, the J end by 5 bases, with 8 bases between. This CDR3 is built from 13 residues. CDR1 DFQATT and CDR2 SNEGSKA come from the germline V gene (reference sequence).

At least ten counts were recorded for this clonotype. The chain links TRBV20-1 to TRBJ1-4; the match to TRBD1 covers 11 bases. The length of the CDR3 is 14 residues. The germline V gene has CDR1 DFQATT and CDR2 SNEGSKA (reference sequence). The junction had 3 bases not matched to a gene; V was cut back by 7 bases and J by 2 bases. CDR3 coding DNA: TGCAGTGGGACAGGGGGCGCGACTAATGAAAAACTGTTTTTT. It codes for CSGTGGATNEKLFF.

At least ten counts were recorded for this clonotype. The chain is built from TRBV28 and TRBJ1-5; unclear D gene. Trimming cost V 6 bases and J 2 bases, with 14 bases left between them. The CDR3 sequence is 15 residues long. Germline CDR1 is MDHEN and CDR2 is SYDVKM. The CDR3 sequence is CASRTEAAGNQPQHF. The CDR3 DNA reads TGTGCCAGCAGAACAGAGGCAGCAGGCAATCAGCCCCAGCATTTT.

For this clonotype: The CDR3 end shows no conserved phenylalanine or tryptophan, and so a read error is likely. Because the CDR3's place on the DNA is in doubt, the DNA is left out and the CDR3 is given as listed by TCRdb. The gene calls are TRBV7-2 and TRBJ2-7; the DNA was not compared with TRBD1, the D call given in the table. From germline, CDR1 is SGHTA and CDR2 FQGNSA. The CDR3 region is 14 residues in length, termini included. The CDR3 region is CASSLADRGGERYL.

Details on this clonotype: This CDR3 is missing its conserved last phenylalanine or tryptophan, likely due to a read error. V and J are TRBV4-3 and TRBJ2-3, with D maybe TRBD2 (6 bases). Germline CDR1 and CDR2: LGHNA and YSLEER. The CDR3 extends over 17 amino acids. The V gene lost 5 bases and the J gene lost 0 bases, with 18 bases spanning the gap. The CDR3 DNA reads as TGCGCCAGCAGCGCAATTCGCGGGACTCGAAGCACAGATACGCAGTATTCT. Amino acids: CASSAIRGTRSTDTQYS.

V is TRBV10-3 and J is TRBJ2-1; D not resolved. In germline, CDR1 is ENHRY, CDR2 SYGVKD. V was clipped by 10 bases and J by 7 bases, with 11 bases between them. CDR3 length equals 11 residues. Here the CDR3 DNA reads TGTGCCACCCAGTCCGATAATGAGCAGTTCTTC. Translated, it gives CATQSDNEQFF.

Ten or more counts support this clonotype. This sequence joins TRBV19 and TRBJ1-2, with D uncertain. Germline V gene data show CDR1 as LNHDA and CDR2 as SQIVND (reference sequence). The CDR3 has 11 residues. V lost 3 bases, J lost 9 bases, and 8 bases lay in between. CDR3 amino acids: CASSILGRYTF. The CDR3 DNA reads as TGTGCCAGTAGTATCTTAGGACGCTACACCTTC.

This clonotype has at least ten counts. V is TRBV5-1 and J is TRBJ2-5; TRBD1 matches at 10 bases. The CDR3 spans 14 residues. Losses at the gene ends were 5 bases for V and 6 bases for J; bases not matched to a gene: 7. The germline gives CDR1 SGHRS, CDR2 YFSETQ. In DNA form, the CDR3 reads TGCGCCAGCAGAGGGACAGGGGTCGGGAAGACCCAGTACTTC. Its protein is CASRGTGVGKTQYF.

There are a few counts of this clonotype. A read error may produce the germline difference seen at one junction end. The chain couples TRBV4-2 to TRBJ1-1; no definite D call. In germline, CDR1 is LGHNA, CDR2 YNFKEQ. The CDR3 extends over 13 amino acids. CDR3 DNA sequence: TGTACCAGCAGCTCCGACACAAACACTGAAGCTTTCTTT. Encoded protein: CTSSSDTNTEAFF.

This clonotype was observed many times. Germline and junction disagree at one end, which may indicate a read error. In DNA, the CDR3 is TGCAGTGCTAGAGGGGACAGGGACTACACTGAGCAGTTCTTC. This codes for CSARGDRDYTEQFF. The rearrangement joins TRBV20-1 to TRBJ2-1; TRBD1 agrees at 9 bases. The germline CDR1 and CDR2 sequences are DFQATT and SNEGSKA (reference sequence). The CDR3 sequence is 14 residues long.

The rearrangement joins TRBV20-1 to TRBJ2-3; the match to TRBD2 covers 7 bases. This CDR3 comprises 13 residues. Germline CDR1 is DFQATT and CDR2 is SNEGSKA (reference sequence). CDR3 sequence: CSQRRESTDTQYF. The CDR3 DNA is TGCAGCCAACGGCGGGAGAGCACAGATACGCAGTATTTT.

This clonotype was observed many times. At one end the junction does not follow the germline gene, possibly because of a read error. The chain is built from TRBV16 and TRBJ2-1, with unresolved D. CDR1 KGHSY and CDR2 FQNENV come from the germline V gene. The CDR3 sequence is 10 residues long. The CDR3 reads CASSQPERFF. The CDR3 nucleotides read TGTGCCAGCAGCCAACCGGAGCGGTTCTTC. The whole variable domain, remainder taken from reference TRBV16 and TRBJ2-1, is GEEVAQTPKHLVRGEGQKAKLYCAPIKGHSYVFWYQQVLKNEFKFLISFQNENVFDETGMPKERFSAKCLPNSPCSLEIQATKLEDSAVYFCASSQPERFFGPGTRLTVL.

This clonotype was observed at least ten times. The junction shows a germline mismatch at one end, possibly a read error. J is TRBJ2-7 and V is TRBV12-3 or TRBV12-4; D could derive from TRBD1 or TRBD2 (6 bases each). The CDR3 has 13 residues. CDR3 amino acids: CASSPGPGAGHHF. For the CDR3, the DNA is TGTGCCAGCAGTCCGGGACCGGGGGCAGGGCACCACTTC.

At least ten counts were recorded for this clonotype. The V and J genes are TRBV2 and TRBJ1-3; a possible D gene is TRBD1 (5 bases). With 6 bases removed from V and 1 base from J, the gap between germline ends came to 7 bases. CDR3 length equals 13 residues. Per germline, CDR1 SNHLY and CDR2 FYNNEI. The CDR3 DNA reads TGTGCCAGCAGAGGGGCTTCTGGAAACACCATATATTTT. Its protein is CASRGASGNTIYF.

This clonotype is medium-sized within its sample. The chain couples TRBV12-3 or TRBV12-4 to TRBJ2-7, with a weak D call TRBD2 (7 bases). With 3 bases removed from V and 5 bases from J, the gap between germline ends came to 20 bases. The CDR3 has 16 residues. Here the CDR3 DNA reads TGTGCCAGCAGTTTTCGGGGGGCAGGAGGTATGGACGAGCAGTACTTC. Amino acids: CASSFRGAGGMDEQYF.

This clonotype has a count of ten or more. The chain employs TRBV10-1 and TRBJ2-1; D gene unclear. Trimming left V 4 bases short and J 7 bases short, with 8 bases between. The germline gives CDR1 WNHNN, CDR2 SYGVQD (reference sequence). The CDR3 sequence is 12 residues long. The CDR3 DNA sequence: TGCGCCAGCAGTGGGACCGGGAATGAGCAGTTCTTC. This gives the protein CASSGTGNEQFF.

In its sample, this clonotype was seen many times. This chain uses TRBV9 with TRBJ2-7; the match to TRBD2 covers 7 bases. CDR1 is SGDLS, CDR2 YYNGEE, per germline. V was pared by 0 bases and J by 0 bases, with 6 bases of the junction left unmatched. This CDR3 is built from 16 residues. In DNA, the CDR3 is TGTGCCAGCAGCGTAGGAGTCGGGAGGTTCTCCTACGAGCAGTACTTC. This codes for CASSVGVGRFSYEQYF.

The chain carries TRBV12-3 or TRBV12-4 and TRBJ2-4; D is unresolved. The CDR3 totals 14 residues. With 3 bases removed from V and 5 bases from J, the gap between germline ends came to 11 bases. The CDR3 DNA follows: TGTGCCAGCAGTTTCACGGGCGAGGAAAACATTCAGTACTTC. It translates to CASSFTGEENIQYF.

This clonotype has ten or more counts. CDR3 amino acids: CASSTRQSGNTIYF. CDR3 nucleotides: TGTGCCAGTAGTACGAGACAGTCTGGAAACACCATATATTTT. The rearrangement links TRBV19 to TRBJ1-3; tentatively, D is TRBD1 (5 bases). The V gene's germline CDR1 is LNHDA and CDR2 SQIVND (reference sequence). Between the trimmed V and J ends, which lost 4 bases and 1 base, there was a span of 8 bases. There are 14 residues in the CDR3.

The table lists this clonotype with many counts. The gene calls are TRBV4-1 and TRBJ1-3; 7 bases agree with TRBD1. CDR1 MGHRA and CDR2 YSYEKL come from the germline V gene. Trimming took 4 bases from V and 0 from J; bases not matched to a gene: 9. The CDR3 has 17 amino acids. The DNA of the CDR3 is TGCGCCAGCAGCCTAAGTCGTGGGACAGTCTCTGGAAACACCATATATTTT. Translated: CASSLSRGTVSGNTIYF.

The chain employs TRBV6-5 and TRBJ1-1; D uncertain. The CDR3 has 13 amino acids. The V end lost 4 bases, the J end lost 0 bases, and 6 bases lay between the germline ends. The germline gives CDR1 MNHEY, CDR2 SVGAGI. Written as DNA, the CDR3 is TGTGCCAGCAGTTTCACCATGAACACTGAAGCTTTCTTT. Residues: CASSFTMNTEAFF.

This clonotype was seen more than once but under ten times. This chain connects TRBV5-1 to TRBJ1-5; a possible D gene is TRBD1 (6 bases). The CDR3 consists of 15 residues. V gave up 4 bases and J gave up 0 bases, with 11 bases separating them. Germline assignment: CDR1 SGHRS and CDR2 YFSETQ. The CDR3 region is CASSPDSYSNQPQHF. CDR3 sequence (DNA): TGCGCCAGCAGCCCGGACAGTTATAGCAATCAGCCCCAGCATTTT.

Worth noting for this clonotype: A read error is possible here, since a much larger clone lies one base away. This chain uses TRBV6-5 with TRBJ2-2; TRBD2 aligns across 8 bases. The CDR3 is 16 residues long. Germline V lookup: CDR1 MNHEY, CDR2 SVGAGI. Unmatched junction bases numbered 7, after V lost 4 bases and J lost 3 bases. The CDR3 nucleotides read TGTGCCAGCAGTTGCGGCGGGAGGAGGTACACCGGGGAGCTGTTTTTT. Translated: CASSCGGRRYTGELFF.

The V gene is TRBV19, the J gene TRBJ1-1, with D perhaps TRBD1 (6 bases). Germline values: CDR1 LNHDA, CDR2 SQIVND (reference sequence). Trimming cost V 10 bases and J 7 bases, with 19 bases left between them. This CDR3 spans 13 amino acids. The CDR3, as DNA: TGTGCCACCAAGGTGGGGGCGGTGGGTGAAGCTTTCTTT. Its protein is CATKVGAVGEAFF.

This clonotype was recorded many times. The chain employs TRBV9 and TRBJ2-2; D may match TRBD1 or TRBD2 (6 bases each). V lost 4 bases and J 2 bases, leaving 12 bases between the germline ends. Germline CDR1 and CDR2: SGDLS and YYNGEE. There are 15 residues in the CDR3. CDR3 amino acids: CASSFGGGNTGELFF. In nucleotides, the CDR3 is TGTGCCAGCAGCTTCGGGGGCGGAAACACCGGGGAGCTGTTTTTT.

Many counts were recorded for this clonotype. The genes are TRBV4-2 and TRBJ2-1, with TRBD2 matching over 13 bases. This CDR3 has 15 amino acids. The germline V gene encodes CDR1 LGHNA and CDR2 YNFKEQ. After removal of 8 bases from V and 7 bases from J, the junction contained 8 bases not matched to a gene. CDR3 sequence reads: CASGPGLAGLNEQFF. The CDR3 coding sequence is TGTGCCAGCGGACCGGGACTAGCGGGACTGAATGAGCAGTTCTTC.

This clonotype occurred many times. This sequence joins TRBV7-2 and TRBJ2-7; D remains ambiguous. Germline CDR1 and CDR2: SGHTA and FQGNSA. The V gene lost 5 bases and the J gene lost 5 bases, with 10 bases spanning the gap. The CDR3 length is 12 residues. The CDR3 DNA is TGTGCCAGCAGCCCCTTTCGGAACGAGCAGTACTTC. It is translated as CASSPFRNEQYF.

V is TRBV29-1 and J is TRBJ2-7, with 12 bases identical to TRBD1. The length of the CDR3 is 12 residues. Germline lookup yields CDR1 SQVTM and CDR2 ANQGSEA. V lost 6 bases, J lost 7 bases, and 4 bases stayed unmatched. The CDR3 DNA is TGCAGCGTGGGGACAGGGGGCGGTGAGCAGTACTTC. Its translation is CSVGTGGGEQYF.

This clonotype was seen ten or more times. Written as DNA, the CDR3 is TGCAGTGCTAGACAGCAGGGACGGGTTGCCTCTGGGGCCAACGTCCTGACTTTC. Residues: CSARQQGRVASGANVLTF. The chain carries TRBV20-1 and TRBJ2-6; D tentatively fits TRBD1 or TRBD2 (5 bases each). Germline CDR1 reads DFQATT; CDR2 reads SNEGSKA (reference sequence). With 2 bases removed from V and 0 bases from J, the gap between germline ends came to 17 bases. The CDR3 has 18 amino acids.

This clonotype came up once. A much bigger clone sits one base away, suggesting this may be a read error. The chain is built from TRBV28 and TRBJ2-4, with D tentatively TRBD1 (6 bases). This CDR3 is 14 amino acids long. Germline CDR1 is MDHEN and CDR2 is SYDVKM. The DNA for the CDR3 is TGTGCCAGCAGTGCCGACAGGAGCAAAAACATTCAGCACTTC. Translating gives CASSADRSKNIQHF.

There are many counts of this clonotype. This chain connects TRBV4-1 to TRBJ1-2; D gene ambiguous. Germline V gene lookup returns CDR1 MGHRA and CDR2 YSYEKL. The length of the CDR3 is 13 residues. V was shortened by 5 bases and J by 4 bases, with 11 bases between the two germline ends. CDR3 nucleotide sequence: TGCGCCAGCAGCGAGCCTAACTCCTATGGCTACACCTTC. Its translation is CASSEPNSYGYTF.